Listed below are T cell receptor beta chains from one sample, sequenced in a study of regulatory T cells in long-lasting Graves disease. TCRdb re-derived calls from the multiplex PCR reads in MiXCR, one entry per CDR3 protein. The sample lists more than 650,000 distinct CDR3 sequences, around 30% occurring once. The sample in question was peripheral blood mononuclear cells (PBMCs), obtained when the disease was refractory, from a patient treated with antithyroid drugs. The receptors derive from a female donor with Graves disease. Both conserved end residues are part of each CDR3. Fields, in order: V gene, D gene, J gene, clone size, CDR3 protein, CDR3 DNA. D genes are given only for firm matches. Not every row has a clone size; where given, it reads once, few, many or a size class.

TRBV11-2,TRBD1,TRBJ1-2,-,CASSFRDRVGYTF,TGTGCCAGCAGCTTCCGGGACAGGGTCGGCTACACCTTC
TRBV6-1,-,TRBJ1-2,-,CASSERGSVGYGYAF,TGTGCCAGCAGTGAAAGAGGGTCTGTTGGCTATGGCTACGCCTTC
TRBV4-1,-,TRBJ2-7,once,CASSQVPNTNYEQYF,TGCGCCAGCAGCCAAGTCCCGAACACGAACTACGAGCAGTACTTC
TRBV6-1,-,TRBJ1-5,many,CASSERYQPQHF,TGTGCCAGCAGTGAAAGATATCAGCCCCAGCATTTT
TRBV24-1,-,TRBJ1-1,-,CATSDRFSTEAFF,TGTGCCACCAGTGATAGGTTCTCCACTGAAGCTTTCTTT
TRBV19,-,TRBJ1-1,-,CASRLGWGTEAFF,TGTGCCAGTAGATTAGGGTGGGGGACTGAAGCTTTCTTT
TRBV5-1,-,TRBJ1-2,few,CASSPTGAGSNYGYTF,TGCGCCAGCAGCCCGACTGGGGCAGGTTCGAACTATGGCTACACCTTC
TRBV25-1,-,TRBJ1-1,-,CASSALKNTEAFF,TGTGCCAGCAGTGCTCTTAAGAACACTGAAGCTTTCTTT
TRBV25-1,-,TRBJ2-7,-,CASTPSPQGYEQYF,TGTGCCAGCACTCCCTCCCCCCAGGGCTACGAGCAGTACTTC
TRBV20-1,TRBD2,TRBJ2-7,few,CSASGLAGNYEQYF,TGCAGTGCTAGTGGGCTAGCGGGCAACTACGAGCAGTACTTC
TRBV7-9,-,TRBJ1-4,-,CASSLPRPEKLFF,TGTGCCAGCAGCTTACCAAGGCCTGAAAAACTGTTTTTT
TRBV27,-,TRBJ1-1,few,CASRPLGGTEAFF,TGTGCCAGCAGGCCCCTAGGGGGGACTGAAGCTTTCTTT
TRBV19,-,TRBJ1-2,few,CATGDYGYTF,TGTGCTACGGGGGACTATGGCTACACCTTC
TRBV20-1,-,TRBJ1-6,few,CSARPSDNSPLHF,TGCAGTGCTAGACCGTCGGACAATTCACCCCTCCACTTT
TRBV11-2,-,TRBJ1-1,many,CASSSVLGEAFF,TGTGCCAGCAGCTCCGTATTGGGCGAAGCTTTCTTT